This entry concerns a single TCR beta chain. CDR3 length equals 12 residues. Germline lookup yields CDR1 MNHEY and CDR2 SMNVEV (reference sequence). V was pared by 5 bases and J by 7 bases, with 11 bases between. The method was immunoSEQ multiplex PCR; TCRdb's version includes in-frame clones alone and lacks a portion of them. In the table there are over 120,000 clones, 75% to 95% of which are singletons. The data originate from a study of control samples from healthy donors and cancer patients. The sample comprised blood. This chain connects TRBV27 to TRBJ1-1; a weak D match, TRBD1 (6 bases). The clonotype comes from a man aged 25 to 40 in good health. The CDR3 DNA is TGTGCCAGCAGTGGGGGCGCGGGTGAAGCTTTCTTT. Protein: CASSGGAGEAFF.